The 19 T cell receptor beta chains given below trace back to one sample, sequenced in a study of shared clonotypes between healthy human individuals. Here immunoSEQ multiplex PCR was the method, and the copy in TCRdb shows in-frame clones only, minus some. Of about 2.2 million clones listed, roughly 95% were seen once; the top ten hold about 1.7%. It was CD45RO-negative cells, positively selected for CCR7, that made up naive CD8 cells, with terminally differentiated effector memory CD45RA+ cells excluded. Sequencing was carried out using naive CD8+ T cells from PBMCs. The receptors were sampled from a man aged 18 to 35 in good health. Some clones in this sample may be carry-over from other donors' samples.

This clone was detected only once. The chain carries TRBV28 and TRBJ2-7; a possible D gene is TRBD1 (6 bases). This CDR3 has 12 residues. Germline V gene data show CDR1 as MDHEN and CDR2 as SYDVKM. The ends were cut back, 3 bases at V and 5 bases at J, with 8 bases in the middle. The CDR3 here is CASSFWDNEQYF. Written as DNA, the CDR3 is TGTGCCAGCAGTTTTTGGGACAACGAGCAGTACTTC.

This clone occurred once. This chain joins TRBV5-5 and TRBJ1-1; D remains ambiguous. The V and J ends lost 6 bases and 11 bases respectively, with 11 bases between them. CDR3 length: 10 residues. Germline CDR1 and CDR2: SGHKS and YYEKEE (reference sequence). The CDR3: CASTLEVAFF. The CDR3 nucleotides read TGTGCCAGCACCCTAGAAGTTGCTTTCTTT.

The V call is TRBV5-8, the J call TRBJ1-1; possible D gene TRBD1, 5 bases. CDR3 length: 17 amino acids. Germline CDR1 reads SGHTS; CDR2 reads YDEGEE. The V gene lost 3 bases and the J gene lost 7 bases, with 25 bases spanning the gap. The CDR3 is CASSSTGRGTSDVEAFF. The CDR3 DNA reads as TGTGCCAGCAGCTCTACAGGACGGGGAACATCTGACGTTGAAGCTTTCTTT. Full variable domain (missing parts from reference TRBV5-8 and TRBJ1-1): EAGVTQSPTHLIKTRGQQATLRCSPISGHTSVYWYQQALGLGLQFLLWYDEGEERNRGNFPPRFSGRQFPNYSSELNVNALELEDSALYLCASSSTGRGTSDVEAFFGQGTRLTVV.

The CDR3, as DNA: TGTGCCACCAGCAGGCAGGGGGCTGGCTACGAGCAGTACTTC. Its translation is CATSRQGAGYEQYF. The chain uses TRBV15 and TRBJ2-7; 8 bases agree with TRBD1. This CDR3 spans 14 amino acids. Trimming removed 3 bases from V and 3 bases from J; junction bases left unmatched: 4. CDR1 is LNHNV and CDR2 is YYDKDF in the germline V gene (reference sequence). Full variable domain (remainder filled in from reference TRBV15 and TRBJ2-7): DAMVIQNPRYQVTQFGKPVTLSCSQTLNHNVMYWYQQKSSQAPKLLFHYYDKDFNNEADTPDNFQSRRPNTSFCFLDIRSPGLGDTAMYLCATSRQGAGYEQYFGPGTRLTVT.

The genes are TRBV4-1 and TRBJ2-1; possibly TRBD2 for D (6 bases). The CDR3 covers 14 residues. Germline lookup yields CDR1 MGHRA and CDR2 YSYEKL. The V and J ends lost 2 bases and 3 bases respectively, with 8 bases between them. The CDR3 DNA is TGCGCCAGCAGCCAAATCGGGAGCTACAATGAGCAGTTCTTC. It encodes CASSQIGSYNEQFF.

This sequence joins TRBV19 and TRBJ2-1; no definite D call. This CDR3 spans 15 amino acids. Trimming left V 3 bases short and J 4 bases short, with 13 bases between. The germline V gene encodes CDR1 LNHDA and CDR2 SQIVND (reference sequence). CDR3 loop: CASSILPTRYNEQFF. The CDR3 DNA reads as TGTGCCAGTAGTATTCTTCCCACTCGGTACAATGAGCAGTTCTTC.

This chain connects TRBV9 to TRBJ2-2, with D perhaps matching TRBD1 (5 bases). CDR1 is SGDLS and CDR2 is YYNGEE in the germline V gene. The CDR3 is 15 residues long. The ends were cut back, 1 base at V and 6 bases at J, with 13 bases in the middle. Here the CDR3 reads CASSVSRAKPGELFF. CDR3 sequence (DNA): TGTGCCAGCAGCGTATCCAGGGCGAAGCCCGGGGAGCTGTTTTTT.

The chain uses TRBV11-2 and TRBJ2-4; a weak D match, TRBD1 (5 bases). The V gene lost 1 base and the J gene lost 0 bases, with 10 bases spanning the gap. CDR3 length: 16 amino acids. Germline CDR1 reads SGHAT; CDR2 reads FQNNGV. CDR3 residues: CASSLAWGLAKNIQYF. In DNA, the CDR3 is TGTGCCAGCAGCTTAGCGTGGGGCCTAGCCAAAAACATTCAGTACTTC.

The V call is TRBV11-2, the J call TRBJ2-7; tentative D call: TRBD1 (6 bases). V lost 3 bases to trimming and J lost 4 bases, with 10 bases between them. Germline values: CDR1 SGHAT, CDR2 FQNNGV. The CDR3 is 13 amino acids. Written as DNA, the CDR3 is TGTGCCAGCAGCTTTCAGGGGTTTTACGAGCAGTACTTC. This encodes CASSFQGFYEQYF.

The chain has TRBV7-9 and TRBJ1-4; 10 positions match TRBD1. Trimming at V came to 5 bases and at J to 13 bases, leaving 7 bases not matched to a gene. The CDR3 loop spans 13 amino acids. Germline assignment: CDR1 SEHNR and CDR2 FQNEAQ (reference sequence). The CDR3 nucleotides are TGTGCCAGCAGCGGGGACAGGGGTATAGGACTGTTTTTT. As protein: CASSGDRGIGLFF.

The rearrangement links TRBV19 to TRBJ1-2; possibly TRBD1 for D (5 bases). The CDR3 totals 15 residues. Germline CDR1 reads LNHDA; CDR2 reads SQIVND (reference sequence). The V and J ends lost 3 bases and 4 bases respectively, with 15 bases between them. CDR3 DNA: TGTGCCAGTAGTATGGGGCTCCGAGGTCTCTATGGCTACACCTTC. Its protein is CASSMGLRGLYGYTF. Looking up the rest from reference TRBV19 and TRBJ1-2 gives the full variable domain: DGGITQSPKYLFRKEGQNVTLSCEQNLNHDAMYWYRQDPGQGLRLIYYSQIVNDFQKGDIAEGYSVSREKKESFPLTVTSAQKNPTAFYLCASSMGLRGLYGYTFGSGTRLTVV.

The gene calls are TRBV27 and TRBJ2-5, with D perhaps TRBD1 or TRBD2 (5 bases each). The CDR3 sequence is 17 residues long. V lost 4 bases to trimming and J lost 5 bases, with 23 bases between them. Germline CDR1 reads MNHEY; CDR2 reads SMNVEV (reference sequence). The CDR3 coding sequence is TGTGCCAGCAGTTCCCTCGGGGTGGGCAGGGTGAGGGAGACCCAGTACTTC. Translated: CASSSLGVGRVRETQYF.

V gene TRBV11-2 combines with J gene TRBJ2-3; a possible D gene is TRBD2 (5 bases). CDR1 and CDR2 (germline): SGHAT, FQNNGV. Deletions cut 1 base from V and 2 bases from J, with 10 bases between. This CDR3 comprises 15 residues. This CDR3 is CASSLVSGITDTQYF. CDR3 DNA sequence: TGTGCCAGCAGCTTAGTGTCGGGGATCACAGATACGCAGTATTTT. The entire variable domain, with the rest obtained from reference TRBV11-2 and TRBJ2-3, is as follows: EAGVAQSPRYKIIEKRQSVAFWCNPISGHATLYWYQQILGQGPKLLIQFQNNGVVDDSQLPKDRFSAERLKGVDSTLKIQPAKLEDSAVYLCASSLVSGITDTQYFGPGTRLTVL.

This clone appeared once. The gene calls are TRBV19 and TRBJ2-3; 10 bases map to TRBD2. This CDR3 region has 17 residues. The junction had 6 bases not matched to a gene; V was cut back by 0 bases and J by 3 bases. The germline V gene encodes CDR1 LNHDA and CDR2 SQIVND (reference sequence). CDR3 coding DNA: TGTGCCAGTAGTATAGATAGCCTAGCGGGAGAAACAGATACGCAGTATTTT. Translating gives CASSIDSLAGETDTQYF.

The chain combines TRBV19 with TRBJ2-5; the D gene is possibly TRBD2 (7 bases). There are 15 residues in the CDR3. Per germline, CDR1 LNHDA and CDR2 SQIVND (reference sequence). V lost 3 bases to trimming and J lost 5 bases, with 16 bases between them. In DNA form, the CDR3 reads TGTGCCAGTAGTATTTTCGGCGGGGGCCTGGAGACCCAGTACTTC. This encodes CASSIFGGGLETQYF.

The J gene is TRBJ2-3, the V gene TRBV4-1, with D possibly matching TRBD2 (6 bases). There are 13 residues in the CDR3. Per germline, CDR1 MGHRA and CDR2 YSYEKL. Trimming shortened V by 5 bases and J by 4 bases, and 10 bases separated the two germline ends. In nucleotides, the CDR3 is TGCGCCAGCAGCGGCGGGGTGGCAGATACGCAGTATTTT. This sequence encodes CASSGGVADTQYF.

The gene calls are TRBV5-5 and TRBJ2-1; either TRBD1 or TRBD2 may fit D (5 bases each). The germline V gene encodes CDR1 SGHKS and CDR2 YYEKEE (reference sequence). The CDR3 contains 16 residues. V lost 6 bases to trimming and J lost 8 bases, with 24 bases between them. DNA for the CDR3: TGTGCCAGCACCACATTCACCGGGACCCGTGGGGATGAGCAGTTCTTC. Amino acid sequence: CASTTFTGTRGDEQFF.

CDR3 in amino acids: CASSLVQAGLTGTEAFF. The DNA for the CDR3 is TGCGCCAGCAGCTTGGTCCAAGCAGGGTTGACGGGCACTGAAGCTTTCTTT. V gene TRBV5-1 combines with J gene TRBJ1-1; a weak D match, TRBD1 (5 bases). Germline-derived CDR1 and CDR2 are SGHRS and YFSETQ. Trimming removed 0 bases from V and 4 bases from J, with 19 bases in between. This CDR3 region has 17 residues.

The chain joins TRBV28 to TRBJ2-5, with TRBD2 identical over 8 bases. The CDR3 runs to 18 residues. V lost 7 bases and J lost 5; bases outside the gene matches: 21. Germline V gives CDR1 MDHEN, CDR2 SYDVKM. CDR3 nucleotides: TGTGCCAGCACCACAATTGGGGTGGATGCGGGAGGAAGGGAGACCCAGTACTTC. As protein: CASTTIGVDAGGRETQYF.